This is a list of T cell receptor beta chains from one sample in a study of graft-versus-host responses after intestinal transplantation. Clones were sequenced by immunoSEQ multiplex PCR, and TCRdb holds only the in-frame ones, with some missing. The table has 10,000 to 15,000 clones, about 30% seen once; the top ten hold more than 2.5%. This material consisted of alloreactive CD8+ T cells from a mixed lymphocyte reaction culture, taken before intestinal transplant. These TCRs come from a human patient who received an intestinal transplant. Both conserved end residues are part of each CDR3. The order of the fields is CDR3 protein, CDR3 DNA, D gene, clone size, V gene, J gene. The D gene is left open where the match is weak. For some rows the clone size is stated as once, few or many, or as a class when expanded; others skip it.

CDR3: CASSETRLNQPQHF; DNA: TGCGCCAGCAGTGAGACCCGTTTAAATCAGCCCCAGCATTTT; D: NA; size: NA; V: TRBV10-2; J: TRBJ1-5
CDR3: CASSVTRTVTPSSYNEQFF; DNA: TGTGCCAGCAGTGTTACTCGGACAGTAACCCCGAGCTCCTACAATGAGCAGTTCTTC; D: NA; size: NA; V: TRBV6-4; J: TRBJ2-1
CDR3: CASSARGVESSYEQYF; DNA: TGTGCCAGCAGCGCCAGGGGGGTAGAAAGCTCCTACGAGCAGTACTTC; D: NA; size: NA; V: TRBV7-2; J: TRBJ2-7
CDR3: CASSLVGRGRYSNQPQHF; DNA: TGTGCCAGCAGCTTAGTAGGCAGGGGAAGATATAGCAATCAGCCCCAGCATTTT; D: NA; size: NA; V: TRBV7-8; J: TRBJ1-5
CDR3: CASSQKDVVGNEQFF; DNA: TGTGCCAGCAGCCAAAAGGACGTTGTTGGCAATGAGCAGTTCTTC; D: NA; size: NA; V: TRBV28; J: TRBJ2-1
CDR3: CASSLGRAYEQYF; DNA: TGTGCCAGCAGTTTAGGAAGGGCCTACGAGCAGTACTTC; D: NA; size: medium-sized; V: TRBV27; J: TRBJ2-7
CDR3: CASGARMVSNQPQHF; DNA: TGTGCCAGCGGTGCGAGAATGGTTAGCAATCAGCCCCAGCATTTT; D: NA; size: NA; V: TRBV28; J: TRBJ1-5
CDR3: CASRGQVTTNEKLFF; DNA: TGTGCCAGCAGAGGACAGGTTACAACTAATGAAAAACTGTTTTTT; D: TRBD1; size: NA; V: TRBV2; J: TRBJ1-4
CDR3: CTSEPQHF; DNA: TGTACCAGCGAGCCCCAGCATTTT; D: NA; size: NA; V: TRBV21-1; J: TRBJ1-5
CDR3: CAISEQAGGTDTQYF; DNA: TGTGCCATCAGTGAGCAGGCGGGCGGGACAGATACGCAGTATTTT; D: NA; size: few; V: TRBV10-3; J: TRBJ2-3
CDR3: CASSLTPLGEQYF; DNA: TGTGCCAGCAGTTTAACCCCTTTGGGCGAGCAGTACTTC; D: NA; size: medium-sized; V: TRBV28; J: TRBJ2-7
CDR3: CASSLGLAGVWETQYF; DNA: TGTGCCAGCAGCCTGGGACTAGCGGGAGTGTGGGAGACCCAGTACTTC; D: TRBD2; size: few; V: TRBV7-9; J: TRBJ2-5
CDR3: CASSNRGSNEQYF; DNA: TGTGCCAGTAGTAACAGGGGCTCCAACGAGCAGTACTTC; D: TRBD1; size: NA; V: TRBV19; J: TRBJ2-7
CDR3: CASSQDKGDEYEQYF; DNA: TGCGCCAGCAGCCAAGATAAAGGGGATGAATACGAGCAGTACTTC; D: NA; size: few; V: TRBV4-1; J: TRBJ2-7
CDR3: CASSYIAGGTDTQYF; DNA: TGTGCCAGCAGTTATATTGCGGGAGGCACAGATACGCAGTATTTT; D: TRBD2; size: NA; V: TRBV6-6; J: TRBJ2-3
CDR3: CASRDGQETQYF; DNA: TGTGCCAGCAGGGACGGTCAAGAGACCCAGTACTTC; D: NA; size: few; V: TRBV11-1; J: TRBJ2-5
CDR3: CASSEARTSGYEQYF; DNA: TGTGCCAGCAGTGAAGCAAGGACTAGCGGTTACGAGCAGTACTTC; D: TRBD2; size: NA; V: TRBV6-1; J: TRBJ2-7
CDR3: CASSAGGEGDEQYF; DNA: TGTGCCAGCAGCGCCGGAGGGGAGGGAGACGAGCAGTACTTC; D: TRBD2; size: NA; V: TRBV9; J: TRBJ2-7
CDR3: CASSPRLAGEQYF; DNA: TGTGCCAGCAGCCCCCGACTAGCGGGGGAGCAGTACTTC; D: TRBD2; size: NA; V: TRBV4-2; J: TRBJ2-7
CDR3: CASSPLWGDLAHEQFF; DNA: TGTGCCAGCAGTCCACTTTGGGGGGACCTGGCCCATGAGCAGTTCTTC; D: NA; size: NA; V: TRBV6-6; J: TRBJ2-1
CDR3: CASGRGTGSYNEQFF; DNA: TGTGCTAGTGGCCGAGGGACAGGTTCCTACAATGAGCAGTTCTTC; D: TRBD1; size: NA; V: TRBV12-5; J: TRBJ2-1
CDR3: CASSFQGANTEAFF; DNA: TGTGCCAGCAGCTTCCAGGGGGCGAACACTGAAGCTTTCTTT; D: TRBD1; size: medium-sized; V: TRBV7-9; J: TRBJ1-1